This T cell receptor (beta chain) was profiled in a study of beta chain features in type 1 diabetes. Study observations and caveats: Whatever favoring of shorter templates PCR might show would apply equally to patients and controls. Shortening of TCRB CDR3s, moderate but significant, appeared in all four CD4+ subsets of Type 1 diabetes patients.

The whole isolated RNA underwent reverse transcription, so sequencing captured expressed TCRB transcripts. A few million reads were obtained on average from naive, central memory and regulatory T cell samples. Some clones are missing from TCRdb's copy, which holds only in-frame ones; the method was immunoSEQ multiplex PCR. This table has 200,000 to 300,000 clones, around 20% appearing once. The CDR3 runs to 18 residues. Germline V gene sequence: CDR1 SQVTM, CDR2 ANQGSEA. The V segment lost 2 bases and the J segment 2 bases; nucleotides outside the gene matches: 11. A heparinised blood draw that averaged about 100 mL was obtained once from each donor. Comment on this clone: Antigen unknown.

Sequences were obtained from naive CD4+ T cells from blood. The TCR sequence derives from a woman aged 40 to 50 with type 1 diabetes. The chain carries TRBV29-1 and TRBJ2-3; TRBD2 matches 12 bases. The CDR3 spells CSVEPPLGLAGTTDTQYF. CDR3 DNA sequence: TGCAGCGTTGAACCACCCCTTGGACTAGCGGGGACCACAGATACGCAGTATTTT.